The next 27 T cell receptor beta chains were all read from a single sample in a study of cytomegalovirus exposure and HLA in healthy donors (dated by TCRdb to 2017 to 2019). Library preparation employed the immunoSEQ multiplex PCR assay. For the multiplex PCR, a mixture combining 60 forward primers for TCR Vbeta segments and 13 reverse primers for TCR Jbeta segments was used. Here the immuneACCESS table is served through TCRdb, limited to in-frame sequences with V and J called. Missing clones are a known gap in these copies; in checked studies unresolved V genes cover under half, and the rest lacks a known reason. The table for this sample lists some 120,000 clones; approximately 80% of them were counted only once. Together, the top ten hold around 4% of the sample. The specimen was PBMCs. The receptors derive from a man aged 35 to 55 in good health and CMV-seronegative.

The table lists this clone with a few counts. The chain recombines TRBV7-2 with TRBJ1-6; D ambiguous. This CDR3 region has 14 residues. Trimming cost V 3 bases and J 9 bases, with 12 bases left between them. Per germline, CDR1 SGHTA and CDR2 FQGNSA. The CDR3 nucleotides read TGTGCCAGCAGCTTCAACTCCCTGCTTTCACCCCTCCACTTT. This encodes CASSFNSLLSPLHF.

This chain links TRBV9 with TRBJ2-3; tentative D call: TRBD2 (5 bases). The CDR3 extends over 16 amino acids. Trimming took off 4 bases at V and 5 bases at J, with 20 bases between the two ends. The germline CDR1 and CDR2 sequences are SGDLS and YYNGEE. Written as DNA, the CDR3 is TGTGCCAGCAGCTCCAAACCTTCCTCGGGATTAGATACGCAGTATTTT. It codes for CASSSKPSSGLDTQYF.

The chain is built from TRBV5-6 and TRBJ1-6; the D is unclear. Trimming pared 0 bases from V and 7 bases from J, leaving 8 bases between. The CDR3 is 14 residues long. Per germline, CDR1 SGHDT and CDR2 YYEEEE. The CDR3 spells CASSLGLRNSPLHF. The CDR3 coding sequence is TGTGCCAGCAGCTTGGGACTTCGGAATTCACCCCTCCACTTT.

V usage is TRBV30 and J usage is TRBJ1-2, with D maybe TRBD1 (5 bases). V was trimmed by 3 bases and J by 4 bases, leaving 12 bases between them. Germline V gives CDR1 GTSNPN, CDR2 SVGIG (reference sequence). This CDR3 contains 13 residues. The CDR3 reads CAWRRGIGYGYTF. In DNA form, the CDR3 reads TGTGCCTGGAGAAGGGGTATCGGCTATGGCTACACCTTC.

This clone was detected a few times. In DNA, the CDR3 is TGTGCCAGCAGCTTAGACACAGTGAACACTGAAGCTTTCTTT. Residues: CASSLDTVNTEAFF. The chain joins TRBV11-3 to TRBJ1-1; the D is unclear. The CDR3 contains 14 residues. V lost 0 bases, J lost 0 bases, and 5 bases lay in between. Germline V CDR1 and CDR2: SGHNT, YENEEA.

This clone was found a few times. The rearrangement links TRBV7-3 to TRBJ2-7; D not resolved. This CDR3 has 10 residues. The V end was cut by 9 bases, the J end by 7 bases, with 10 bases between. CDR1 is SGHTA, CDR2 FQGTGA, per germline. The CDR3 loop is CARISREQYF. CDR3 sequence (DNA): TGTGCCAGAATATCGCGGGAGCAGTACTTC.

In this sample, this clone turned up a few times. The genes are TRBV15 and TRBJ2-3, with TRBD2 identical over 9 bases. The V gene end was trimmed by 2 bases and the J gene end by 4 bases; junction bases not matched to a gene: 7. The CDR3 length is 16 residues. Germline CDR1 is LNHNV and CDR2 is YYDKDF (reference sequence). CDR3 nucleotide sequence: TGTGCCACCAGCAGAAGTGGCGGGGGGGTTCCAGATACGCAGTATTTT. This encodes CATSRSGGGVPDTQYF. The full variable domain, its missing parts supplied by reference TRBV15 and TRBJ2-3, is DAMVIQNPRYQVTQFGKPVTLSCSQTLNHNVMYWYQQKSSQAPKLLFHYYDKDFNNEADTPDNFQSRRPNTSFCFLDIRSPGLGDTAMYLCATSRSGGGVPDTQYFGPGTRLTVL.

The rearrangement links TRBV19 to TRBJ2-7; weak D call: TRBD1 (6 bases). V was trimmed by 5 bases and J by 4 bases, leaving 9 bases between them. CDR3 length: 12 residues. The germline V gene encodes CDR1 LNHDA and CDR2 SQIVND (reference sequence). The CDR3 here is CASSERGYEQYF. DNA of the CDR3: TGTGCCAGTAGTGAGAGGGGGTACGAGCAGTACTTC.

The sample holds one count of this clone. The chain is built from TRBV5-1 and TRBJ2-2; 8 bases match TRBD1. CDR3 length equals 15 residues. V was pared by 5 bases and J by 6 bases, with 9 bases of the junction left unmatched. Germline V gives CDR1 SGHRS, CDR2 YFSETQ. CDR3 amino acids: CASRGLGQGSGELFF. The CDR3 DNA reads as TGCGCCAGCAGGGGGTTAGGACAGGGATCCGGGGAGCTGTTTTTT.

V usage is TRBV9 and J usage is TRBJ2-7; possibly TRBD2 for D (6 bases). This CDR3 is built from 13 residues. Germline V gene sequence: CDR1 SGDLS, CDR2 YYNGEE. V lost 4 bases and J 4 bases, leaving 12 bases between the germline ends. CDR3 region: CASSSGGAYEQYF. The CDR3 coding sequence is TGTGCCAGCAGCTCAGGAGGGGCGTACGAGCAGTACTTC. The complete variable domain, with remaining parts taken from reference TRBV9 and TRBJ2-7, reads DSGVTQTPKHLITATGQRVTLRCSPRSGDLSVYWYQQSLDQGLQFLIQYYNGEERAKGNILERFSAQQFPDLHSELNLSSLELGDSALYFCASSSGGAYEQYFGPGTRLTVT.

The chain couples TRBV5-5 to TRBJ1-3, with D hard to call. Germline V gene data show CDR1 as SGHKS and CDR2 as YYEKEE (reference sequence). The CDR3 is 14 residues long. V was trimmed by 3 bases and J by 1 base, leaving 8 bases between them. CDR3 nucleotides: TGTGCCAGCAGCTACGGGTCATCTGGAAACACCATATATTTT. Residues: CASSYGSSGNTIYF.

The gene calls are TRBV30 and TRBJ1-1; weak D call: TRBD1 (6 bases). Germline V CDR1 and CDR2: GTSNPN, SVGIG (reference sequence). CDR3 size: 14 residues. V lost 4 bases, J lost 1 base, and 13 bases lay in between. CDR3 sequence reads: CAWKTSDRNTEAFF. CDR3 nucleotide sequence: TGTGCCTGGAAGACCTCGGACAGGAACACTGAAGCTTTCTTT.

The chain links TRBV6-6 to TRBJ1-1; 7 positions match TRBD1. Germline-derived CDR1 and CDR2 are MNHNY and SVGAGI (reference sequence). Unmatched junction bases numbered 10, after V lost 5 bases and J lost 10 bases. This CDR3 spans 13 amino acids. Here the CDR3 DNA reads TGTGCCAGCAGTCCGACAGGGAACGGGTTAGCTTTCTTT. It yields the protein CASSPTGNGLAFF.

DNA of the CDR3: TGTGCCAGCAGCCCCATCTGGGAGGTTGGATCACCCCTCCACTTT. This gives the protein CASSPIWEVGSPLHF. The J gene is TRBJ1-6, the V gene TRBV7-8; D is unclear. Between the trimmed V and J ends, which lost 5 bases and 10 bases, there was a span of 18 bases. Germline lookup yields CDR1 SGHVS and CDR2 FQNEAQ. There are 15 residues in the CDR3. Combining the CDR3 with reference TRBV7-8 and TRBJ1-6 gives the whole variable domain GAGVSQSPRYKVAKRGQDVALRCDPISGHVSLFWYQQALGQGPEFLTYFQNEAQLDKSGLPSDRFFAERPEGSVSTLKIQRTQQEDSAVYLCASSPIWEVGSPLHFGNGTRLTVT.

This chain joins TRBV10-2 and TRBJ2-5; a possible D gene is TRBD1 (6 bases). Gene TRBJ2-7 matches the end of the DNA better, so the J call may be wrong. The CDR3 totals 17 residues. Per germline, CDR1 WSHSY and CDR2 SAAADI. The CDR3, as DNA: TGCGCCAGCAGTGGGGGGCAGGGGAGAGGTACAGGCTACGAGCAGTACTTC. This translates into CASSGGQGRGTGYEQYF.

This clone was detected a few times. The J gene is TRBJ1-2, the V gene TRBV5-4; the D is unclear. V gave up 0 bases and J gave up 4 bases, with 4 bases separating them. CDR1 and CDR2 (germline): SGHNT, YYREEE (reference sequence). The CDR3 totals 12 residues. The CDR3 region is CASSLDSYGYTF. DNA for the CDR3: TGTGCCAGCAGCTTGGACTCCTATGGCTACACCTTC.

The V call is TRBV14, the J call TRBJ1-6; 9 bases agree with TRBD1. CDR1 and CDR2 (germline): SGHDN, FVKESK. The CDR3 covers 15 residues. The J segment lost 7 bases and the V segment lost 4 bases, leaving 5 bases of the junction unmatched. In DNA, the CDR3 is TGTGCCAGCAGCCGCAGGACAGGGGAAAATTCACCCCTCCACTTT. It codes for CASSRRTGENSPLHF.

The table lists this clone with a few counts. The V and J genes are TRBV9 and TRBJ1-5, with a weak D call TRBD1 (6 bases). The ends were cut back, 0 bases at V and 1 base at J, with 8 bases in the middle. CDR3 length equals 15 residues. Germline lookup yields CDR1 SGDLS and CDR2 YYNGEE. CDR3 DNA: TGTGCCAGCAGCGTAGTACAGGGAAGCAATCAGCCCCAGCATTTT. Its protein is CASSVVQGSNQPQHF.

The V call is TRBV27, the J call TRBJ2-5; 10 bases align to TRBD2. Germline V gene lookup returns CDR1 MNHEY and CDR2 SMNVEV (reference sequence). Trimming cost V 5 bases and J 6 bases; bases outside gene matches: 6. The CDR3 sequence is 14 residues long. CDR3 nucleotide sequence: TGTGCCAGCAGTAGAGCGGGGGGGCTTCAGACCCAGTACTTC. Translating it yields CASSRAGGLQTQYF.

The chain has TRBV27 and TRBJ1-1; 7 bases are a match to TRBD1. This CDR3 comprises 13 residues. Germline V gene sequence: CDR1 MNHEY, CDR2 SMNVEV (reference sequence). The V and J ends lost 6 bases and 8 bases, in that order; junction bases with no gene match: 9. As DNA, the CDR3 is TGTGCCAGCAGAGAACAGGGGTATCAGGAAGCTTTCTTT. Translating gives CASREQGYQEAFF.

This clone was found a few times. The rearrangement uses TRBV30 and TRBJ1-2; D gene ambiguous. Germline V gene data show CDR1 as GTSNPN and CDR2 as SVGIG (reference sequence). V lost 3 bases and J lost 5, with 10 bases in between. CDR3 length equals 12 residues. CDR3 amino acids: CAWSFKLYGYTF. The DNA for the CDR3 is TGTGCCTGGAGCTTTAAATTGTATGGCTACACCTTC. Based on the CDR3 plus reference TRBV30 and TRBJ1-2, the full variable domain is SQTIHQWPATLVQPVGSPLSLECTVEGTSNPNLYWYRQAAGRGLQLLFYSVGIGQISSEVPQNLSASRPQDRQFILSSKKLLLSDSGFYLCAWSFKLYGYTFGSGTRLTVV.

The chain recombines TRBV18 with TRBJ2-7; 7 bases are shared with TRBD2. J lost 6 bases, V lost 8 bases, and 10 bases had no gene match. There are 13 residues in the CDR3. Germline values: CDR1 KGHSH, CDR2 LQKENI. CDR3 region: CASTRGEDREQYF. The CDR3, as DNA: TGTGCCAGCACCCGGGGGGAGGACCGCGAGCAGTACTTC.

V usage is TRBV19 and J usage is TRBJ2-7, with TRBD1 matching 7 bases. After removal of 9 bases from V and 0 bases from J, the junction contained 11 bases not matched to a gene. The CDR3 has 15 amino acids. Germline CDR1 is LNHDA and CDR2 is SQIVND (reference sequence). For the CDR3, the DNA is TGTGCCAGCGATCTCGGACAGGTGAGCTCCTACGAGCAGTACTTC. As protein: CASDLGQVSSYEQYF.

The chain couples TRBV29-1 to TRBJ1-2, with no clear D. Germline V gene lookup returns CDR1 SQVTM and CDR2 ANQGSEA. This CDR3 region has 12 residues. V shed 4 bases and J shed 2 bases, with 8 bases lying between them. Here the CDR3 reads CSVAGGNYGYTF. Written as DNA, the CDR3 is TGCAGCGTTGCTGGCGGGAACTATGGCTACACCTTC.

The J gene is TRBJ2-4, the V gene TRBV18, with D maybe TRBD2 (6 bases). Trimming cost V 3 bases and J 11 bases, with 14 bases left between them. CDR3 size: 13 residues. Germline V gene sequence: CDR1 KGHSH, CDR2 LQKENI. The CDR3 sequence: CASSPGPGTFQYF. CDR3 bases: TGTGCCAGCTCACCGGGCCCAGGGACTTTTCAGTACTTC.

CDR3 protein: CASSLSRAREEKLFF. The CDR3 DNA reads TGTGCCAGCAGTTTAAGTAGGGCTCGGGAGGAAAAACTGTTTTTT. The chain links TRBV28 to TRBJ1-4; D gene ambiguous. CDR3 length: 15 amino acids. The germline V gene encodes CDR1 MDHEN and CDR2 SYDVKM. Trimming removed 2 bases at V and 8 bases at J, with 15 bases between.

V is TRBV19 and J is TRBJ1-5; 7 positions match TRBD1. Germline CDR1 is LNHDA and CDR2 is SQIVND (reference sequence). The ends lost 9 bases at V and 0 bases at J; junction bases unmatched: 8. The CDR3 runs 15 residues. CDR3 residues: CASVGTAYSNQPQHF. CDR3 nucleotides: TGTGCCAGCGTCGGGACAGCTTATAGCAATCAGCCCCAGCATTTT.